Below, one T cell receptor (beta chain) is given with its context. Its antigen is still unknown. Measured with immunoSEQ multiplex PCR; TCRdb has only the in-frame clones, and not every one. The sample contains about 180,000 clones, about 91% of which appear only once. The CDR3 totals 12 residues. Deletions cut 8 bases from V and 4 bases from J, with 12 bases between. This specimen comes from a study of T cell responses to AZD1222 COVID-19 vaccine. Whole-study results and caveats: None of the repertoires were sampled until the peak T cell response had passed. Baseline seropositives among AZD1222 recipients totaled only six or seven. Spike was spanned by vaccine-associated CD4 TCRs, which were dominant at 160-218 and 743-854. Most donors were white British, females outnumbered males, and clonal diversity was possibly underestimated.

This chain joins TRBV12-3 or TRBV12-4 and TRBJ2-7; D uncertain. The TCR comes from an adult who received the AZD1222 COVID-19 vaccine. The specimen was peripheral blood, collected 28 days after the second AZD1222 dose. CDR3 amino acids: CASGDHLYEQYF. The CDR3 region has the DNA TGTGCCAGCGGAGACCACTTGTACGAGCAGTACTTC.